The 24 T cell receptor beta chains in this list originate from one sample, sequenced in a study of T-cell reconstitution after alpha-beta-depleted transplantation in children. The TCRbeta library was prepared with unique molecular identifiers. One entry per CDR3 protein, called by TCRdb with MiXCR from the PCR reads. The sample gives approximately 1,000,000 distinct CDR3 sequences, around 30% of which show up once; 25% to 35% is in the top ten. The sequencing used PBMCs, mostly from graft donor cells, collected 360 days after TCRalphabeta/CD19-depleted stem cell transplant. The receptors were gathered from a boy in the first two years of life who had a stem cell transplant for SCID, so the T cells may come from the graft donor.

A few counts support this clonotype. The chain links TRBV29-1 to TRBJ1-1; D remains unclear. Germline V gene lookup returns CDR1 SQVTM and CDR2 ANQGSEA. Trimming pared 4 bases from V and 7 bases from J, leaving 7 bases between. The CDR3 has 10 amino acids. CDR3 in amino acids: CSVVRSEAFF. The CDR3 DNA reads as TGCAGCGTTGTACGGAGTGAAGCTTTCTTT.

This clonotype was seen a few times. The CDR3 nucleotides read TGTGCCAGCAGCTTGGGGGCTCAGGGTACCACAGATACGCAGTATTTT. Its protein is CASSLGAQGTTDTQYF. The chain recombines TRBV5-8 with TRBJ2-3; weak D call: TRBD1 (5 bases). The CDR3 length is 16 residues. V was shortened by 0 bases and J by 2 bases, with 13 bases between the two germline ends. CDR1 is SGHTS and CDR2 is YDEGEE in the germline V gene.

In this sample, this clonotype turned up a few times. This sequence joins TRBV20-1 and TRBJ1-5; D might be TRBD1 (5 bases). Germline V gene lookup returns CDR1 DFQATT and CDR2 SNEGSKA (reference sequence). The CDR3 spans 15 residues. Trimming cost V 1 base and J 9 bases, with 19 bases left between them. Written as DNA, the CDR3 is TGCAGTGCTAGAGCGGTCGGGGTTGGGGGGGGGCCCCAGCATTTT. The encoded protein is CSARAVGVGGGPQHF.

The chain combines TRBV5-5 with TRBJ2-1; D is possibly TRBD2 (5 bases). This CDR3 contains 17 residues. CDR1 and CDR2 from the germline V gene are SGHKS and YYEKEE (reference sequence). The V gene lost 0 bases and the J gene lost 2 bases, with 15 bases spanning the gap. CDR3 in amino acids: CASSLARTATPYNEQFF. The CDR3 DNA reads as TGTGCCAGCAGCTTGGCGCGGACTGCAACCCCCTACAATGAGCAGTTCTTC.

This clonotype was seen a few times. The chain is built from TRBV20-1 and TRBJ2-7; TRBD2 might be the D (6 bases). The ends were cut back, 4 bases at V and 6 bases at J, with 16 bases in the middle. The CDR3 is 13 residues long. Germline V gene data show CDR1 as DFQATT and CDR2 as SNEGSKA (reference sequence). CDR3 in DNA: TGCAGTGCTATCCGGGACCCGGGGGTCGAGCAGTACTTC. Translation: CSAIRDPGVEQYF.

The rearrangement links TRBV7-3 to TRBJ2-7; D gene ambiguous. In germline, CDR1 is SGHTA, CDR2 FQGTGA. The CDR3 has 13 residues. Trimming took off 3 bases at V and 4 bases at J, with 10 bases between the two ends. As DNA, the CDR3 is TGTGCCAGCAGCTTTACCTCAAAATACGAGCAGTACTTC. Protein sequence: CASSFTSKYEQYF.

Details on this clonotype: The junction and the germline gene differ at one end; a read error may be behind it. The gene calls are TRBV20-1 and TRBJ1-2, with 7 nucleotides matching TRBD1. This CDR3 has 8 amino acids. Germline CDR1 reads DFQATT; CDR2 reads SNEGSKA (reference sequence). CDR3 protein: CSATGQDF. The CDR3 DNA follows: TGCAGTGCTACCGGACAGGATTTC.

This clonotype was seen more than once but under ten times. The J gene is TRBJ2-3, the V gene TRBV20-1; D could derive from TRBD1 or TRBD2 (5 bases each). Per germline, CDR1 DFQATT and CDR2 SNEGSKA (reference sequence). This CDR3 has 14 amino acids. Trimming removed 2 bases at V and 7 bases at J, with 16 bases between. For the CDR3, the DNA is TGCAGTGCTAGACTCGGGACCTGGGATTATACGCAGTATTTT. Translation: CSARLGTWDYTQYF.

The chain has TRBV2 and TRBJ2-1; no reliable D call. The CDR3 has 15 amino acids. Between the trimmed V and J ends, which lost 5 bases and 4 bases, there was a span of 15 bases. Germline V gene lookup returns CDR1 SNHLY and CDR2 FYNNEI. This CDR3 is CASSQNKIRYNEQFF. The CDR3 coding sequence is TGTGCCAGCAGTCAGAACAAGATCAGATACAATGAGCAGTTCTTC. The variable domain in full, with the rest retrieved from reference TRBV2 and TRBJ2-1, is EPEVTQTPSHQVTQMGQEVILRCVPISNHLYFYWYRQILGQKVEFLVSFYNNEISEKSEIFDDQFSVERPDGSNFTLKIRSTKLEDSAMYFCASSQNKIRYNEQFFGPGTRLTVL.

This clonotype has just a few counts. The chain uses TRBV10-3 and TRBJ2-6, with 10 bases that match TRBD1. In germline, CDR1 is ENHRY, CDR2 SYGVKD. The trim removed 7 bases at V and 0 bases at J, leaving 6 bases unmatched. The CDR3 runs 17 residues. The chain's CDR3 is CAIKGTGVFSGANVLTF. CDR3 DNA sequence: TGTGCCATCAAAGGGACAGGGGTATTCTCTGGGGCCAACGTCCTGACTTTC.

About this clonotype itself: The junction and the germline gene differ at one end; a read error may be behind it. The gene calls are TRBV7-2 and TRBJ2-7, with TRBD2 matching 11 bases. This CDR3 comprises 15 residues. Germline V CDR1 and CDR2: SGHTA, FQGNSA. The chain's CDR3 is CASSLTPTSGVLQNF. The DNA for the CDR3 is TGTGCCAGCAGCTTAACCCCGACTAGCGGGGTGTTACAGAACTTC.

The V and J genes are TRBV20-1 and TRBJ2-3, with D uncertain. CDR1 is DFQATT and CDR2 is SNEGSKA in the germline V gene (reference sequence). The CDR3 length is 11 residues. The ends were cut back, 7 bases at V and 6 bases at J, with 11 bases in the middle. The CDR3 region is CSVISSDTQYF. CDR3 in DNA: TGCAGTGTAATATCTTCGGATACGCAGTATTTT.

In DNA form, the CDR3 reads TGCGCCAGCAGCCAAGAGATGCGGGGGGGCTTGGATGAGCAGTTCTTC. This sequence encodes CASSQEMRGGLDEQFF. This chain links TRBV4-1 with TRBJ2-1, with 9 nucleotides matching TRBD2. The CDR3 is 16 amino acids. V was pared by 0 bases and J by 8 bases, with 8 bases of the junction left unmatched. Germline V gene data show CDR1 as MGHRA and CDR2 as YSYEKL.

CDR3 bases: TGTGCCAGCAGCTTCGCACATGGGAACACTGAAGCTTTCTTT. This translates into CASSFAHGNTEAFF. V is TRBV5-5 and J is TRBJ1-1; no firm D call. There are 14 residues in the CDR3. Germline CDR1 reads SGHKS; CDR2 reads YYEKEE (reference sequence). The ends were cut back, 2 bases at V and 1 base at J, with 9 bases in the middle.

This clonotype was seen a few times. The chain recombines TRBV5-1 with TRBJ2-3; D gene ambiguous. V was shortened by 4 bases and J by 2 bases, with 14 bases between the two germline ends. CDR1 is SGHRS, CDR2 YFSETQ, per germline. This CDR3 is 15 amino acids long. The CDR3, as DNA: TGCGCCAGCAGCATCCCGACAAGAAACACAGATACGCAGTATTTT. Residues: CASSIPTRNTDTQYF. The full variable domain, its missing parts supplied by reference TRBV5-1 and TRBJ2-3, is KAGVTQTPRYLIKTRGQQVTLSCSPISGHRSVSWYQQTPGQGLQFLFEYFSETQRNKGNFPGRFSGRQFSNSRSEMNVSTLELGDSALYLCASSIPTRNTDTQYFGPGTRLTVL.

This chain connects TRBV12-5 to TRBJ2-3; D remains unclear. Germline loops: CDR1 LGHNT, CDR2 FRNRAP. Between the trimmed V and J ends, which lost 7 bases and 2 bases, there was a span of 25 bases. The CDR3 extends over 18 amino acids. The CDR3 loop is CASVPPPSTRVNTDTQYF. The CDR3 DNA follows: TGTGCTAGTGTTCCCCCCCCCTCAACACGGGTAAACACAGATACGCAGTATTTT.

This clonotype was counted between two and nine times. The V call is TRBV28, the J call TRBJ2-7; D not certain. Germline V gives CDR1 MDHEN, CDR2 SYDVKM. CDR3 size: 14 residues. Trimming removed 1 base from V and 3 bases from J, with 10 bases in between. The CDR3 DNA reads TGTGCCAGCAGTTTATTACCTCACCGCTACGAGCAGTACTTC. It specifies CASSLLPHRYEQYF.

V is TRBV4-2 and J is TRBJ1-1; a possible D gene is TRBD1 (6 bases). Germline CDR1 reads LGHNA; CDR2 reads YNFKEQ. The V end lost 3 bases, the J end lost 4 bases, and 21 bases lay between the germline ends. The CDR3 is 17 amino acids. This CDR3 is CASSHLSGAQGSTEAFF. For the CDR3, the DNA is TGTGCCAGCAGCCATCTGTCGGGGGCGCAGGGTTCCACTGAAGCTTTCTTT.

This clonotype was seen a few times. The V and J genes are TRBV6-1 and TRBJ2-7, with a tentative D call TRBD1 (5 bases). V shed 5 bases and J shed 0 bases, with 11 bases lying between them. Per the germline V gene, CDR1 is MNHNS and CDR2 is SASEGT. This CDR3 has 14 residues. The CDR3 sequence: CASSPRTSSYEQYF. CDR3 nucleotides: TGTGCCAGCAGTCCAAGGACAAGCTCCTACGAGCAGTACTTC.

V gene TRBV30 combines with J gene TRBJ1-1; D unresolved. This CDR3 is built from 9 residues. The germline CDR1 and CDR2 sequences are GTSNPN and SVGIG (reference sequence). V gave up 7 bases and J gave up 11 bases, with 11 bases separating them. CDR3 loop: CASGSRAFF. The CDR3 nucleotides read TGTGCCTCGGGCAGTAGGGCTTTCTTT.

The chain joins TRBV7-9 to TRBJ1-6, with D unclear. V lost 1 base and J 7 bases, leaving 14 bases between the germline ends. The CDR3 is 16 amino acids. CDR1 SEHNR and CDR2 FQNEAQ come from the germline V gene (reference sequence). CDR3 region: CASSLEVGRENSPLHF. As DNA, the CDR3 is TGTGCCAGCAGCTTAGAGGTCGGCCGGGAAAATTCACCCCTCCACTTT.

V is TRBV28 and J is TRBJ1-4; D uncertain. V was cut by 5 bases and J by 8 bases, with 9 bases left in between. The CDR3 extends over 12 amino acids. Germline V gives CDR1 MDHEN, CDR2 SYDVKM. The chain's CDR3 is CASSPSLEKLFF. The CDR3, as DNA: TGTGCCAGCAGTCCCTCATTAGAAAAACTGTTTTTT.

This clonotype appeared once. The chain joins TRBV7-9 to TRBJ2-7; D ambiguous. Germline V gene lookup returns CDR1 SEHNR and CDR2 FQNEAQ (reference sequence). This CDR3 contains 13 residues. Between the trimmed V and J ends, which lost 5 bases and 7 bases, there was a span of 15 bases. CDR3 DNA sequence: TGTGCCAGCAGCCCAACGTATCCGGGTGAGCAGTACTTC. The encoded protein is CASSPTYPGEQYF.

This clonotype was recorded many times. The V and J genes are TRBV2 and TRBJ2-2, with TRBD2 matching 9 bases. CDR1 is SNHLY, CDR2 FYNNEI, per germline. J lost 5 bases, V lost 4 bases, and 5 bases had no gene match. CDR3 size: 15 residues. Here the CDR3 reads CASSGLAGRTGELFF. CDR3 nucleotides: TGTGCCAGCAGTGGGCTAGCGGGGAGAACCGGGGAGCTGTTTTTT.